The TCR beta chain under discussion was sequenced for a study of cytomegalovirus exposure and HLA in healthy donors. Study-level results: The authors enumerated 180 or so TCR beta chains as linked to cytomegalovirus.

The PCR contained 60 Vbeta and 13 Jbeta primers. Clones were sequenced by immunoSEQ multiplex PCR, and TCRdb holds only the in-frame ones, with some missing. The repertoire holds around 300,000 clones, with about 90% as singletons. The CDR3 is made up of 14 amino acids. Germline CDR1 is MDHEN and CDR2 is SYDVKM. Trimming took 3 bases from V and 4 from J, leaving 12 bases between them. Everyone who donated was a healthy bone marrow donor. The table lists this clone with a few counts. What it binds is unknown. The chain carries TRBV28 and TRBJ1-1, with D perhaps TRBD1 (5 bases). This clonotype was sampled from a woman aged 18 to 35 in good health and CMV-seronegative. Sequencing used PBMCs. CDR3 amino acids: CASSFGGVGTEAFF. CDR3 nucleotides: TGTGCCAGCAGTTTCGGAGGGGTCGGCACTGAAGCTTTCTTT.